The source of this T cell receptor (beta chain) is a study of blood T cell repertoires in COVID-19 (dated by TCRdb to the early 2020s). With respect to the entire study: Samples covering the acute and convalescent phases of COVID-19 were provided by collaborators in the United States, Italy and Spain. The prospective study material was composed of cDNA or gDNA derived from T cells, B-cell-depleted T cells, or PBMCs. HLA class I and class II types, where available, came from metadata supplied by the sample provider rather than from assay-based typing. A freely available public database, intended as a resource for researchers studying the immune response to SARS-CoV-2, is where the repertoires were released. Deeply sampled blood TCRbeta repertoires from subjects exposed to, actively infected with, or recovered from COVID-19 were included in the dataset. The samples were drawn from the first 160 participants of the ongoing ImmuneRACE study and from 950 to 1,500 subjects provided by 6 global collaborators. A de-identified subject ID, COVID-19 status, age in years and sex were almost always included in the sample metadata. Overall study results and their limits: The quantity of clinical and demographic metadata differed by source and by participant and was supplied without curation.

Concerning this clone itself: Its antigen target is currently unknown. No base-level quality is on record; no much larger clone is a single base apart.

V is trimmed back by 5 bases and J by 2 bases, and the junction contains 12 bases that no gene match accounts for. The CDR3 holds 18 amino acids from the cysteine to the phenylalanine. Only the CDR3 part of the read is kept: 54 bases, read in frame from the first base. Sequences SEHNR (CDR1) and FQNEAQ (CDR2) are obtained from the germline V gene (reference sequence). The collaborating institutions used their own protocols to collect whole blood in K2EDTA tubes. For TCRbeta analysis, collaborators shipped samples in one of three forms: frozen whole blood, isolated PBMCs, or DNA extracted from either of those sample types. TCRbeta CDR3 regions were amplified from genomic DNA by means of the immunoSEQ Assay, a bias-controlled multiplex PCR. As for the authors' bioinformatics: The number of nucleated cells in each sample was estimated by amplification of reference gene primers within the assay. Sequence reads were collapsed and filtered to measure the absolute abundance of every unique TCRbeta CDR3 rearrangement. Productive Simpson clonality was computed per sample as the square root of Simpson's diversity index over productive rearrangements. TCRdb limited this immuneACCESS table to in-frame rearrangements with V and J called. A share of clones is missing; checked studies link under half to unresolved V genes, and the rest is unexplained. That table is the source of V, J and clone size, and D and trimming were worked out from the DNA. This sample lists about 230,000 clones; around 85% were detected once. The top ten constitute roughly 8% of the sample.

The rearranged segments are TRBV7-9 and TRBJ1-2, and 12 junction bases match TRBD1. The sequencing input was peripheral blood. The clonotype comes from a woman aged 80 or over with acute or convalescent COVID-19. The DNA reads TGTGCCAGCAGCCCAAAGGGACAGGGGGCAGGTGGAAACTATGGCTACACCTTC. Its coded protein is CASSPKGQGAGGNYGYTF.